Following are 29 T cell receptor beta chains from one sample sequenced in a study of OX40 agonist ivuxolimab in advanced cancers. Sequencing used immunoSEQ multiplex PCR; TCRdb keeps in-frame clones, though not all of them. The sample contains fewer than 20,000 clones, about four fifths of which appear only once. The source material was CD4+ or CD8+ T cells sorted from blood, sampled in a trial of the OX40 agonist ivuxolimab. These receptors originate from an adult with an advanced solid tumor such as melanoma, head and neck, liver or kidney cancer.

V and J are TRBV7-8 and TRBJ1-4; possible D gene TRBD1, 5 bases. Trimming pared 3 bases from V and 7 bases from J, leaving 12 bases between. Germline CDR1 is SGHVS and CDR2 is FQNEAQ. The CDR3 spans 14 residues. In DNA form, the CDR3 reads TGTGCCAGCAGCTTGAGAACAGGAGGTGAAAAACTGTTTTTT. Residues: CASSLRTGGEKLFF.

CDR3 amino acids: CASSPDRVEDTQYF. CDR3 DNA sequence: TGTGCCAGCAGTCCTGACAGGGTAGAAGATACGCAGTATTTT. The chain joins TRBV28 to TRBJ2-3; TRBD1 agrees at 7 bases. V trimming: 5 bases; J trimming: 5 bases; junction bases outside the gene matches: 7. The CDR3 sequence is 14 residues long. CDR1 MDHEN and CDR2 SYDVKM come from the germline V gene. The whole variable domain, remainder taken from reference TRBV28 and TRBJ2-3, is DVKVTQSSRYLVKRTGEKVFLECVQDMDHENMFWYRQDPGLGLRLIYFSYDVKMKEKGDIPEGYSVSREKKERFSLILESASTNQTSMYLCASSPDRVEDTQYFGPGTRLTVL.

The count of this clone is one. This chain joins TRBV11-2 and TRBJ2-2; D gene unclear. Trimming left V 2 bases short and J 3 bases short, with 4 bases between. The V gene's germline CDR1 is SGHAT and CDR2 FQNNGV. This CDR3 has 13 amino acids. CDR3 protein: CASSLLYTGELFF. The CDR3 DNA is TGTGCCAGCAGCTTATTATACACCGGGGAGCTGTTTTTT.

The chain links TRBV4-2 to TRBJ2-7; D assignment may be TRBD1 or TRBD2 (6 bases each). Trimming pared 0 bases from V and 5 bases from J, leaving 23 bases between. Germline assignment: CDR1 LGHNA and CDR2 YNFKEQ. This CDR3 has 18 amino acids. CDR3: CASSQDHTMGGRANEQYF. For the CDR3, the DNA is TGTGCCAGCAGCCAAGACCACACCATGGGGGGCCGAGCTAACGAGCAGTACTTC.

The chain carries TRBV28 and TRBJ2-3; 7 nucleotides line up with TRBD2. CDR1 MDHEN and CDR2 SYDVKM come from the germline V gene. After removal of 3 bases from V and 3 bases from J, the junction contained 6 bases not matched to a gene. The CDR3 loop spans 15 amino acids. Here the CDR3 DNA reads TGTGCCAGCAGTTTTCGGCGGGAGCGGACAGATACGCAGTATTTT. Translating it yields CASSFRRERTDTQYF.

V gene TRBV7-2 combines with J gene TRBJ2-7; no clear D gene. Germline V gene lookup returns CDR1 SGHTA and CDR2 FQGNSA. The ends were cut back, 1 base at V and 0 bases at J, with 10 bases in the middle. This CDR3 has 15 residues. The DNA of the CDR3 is TGTGCCAGCAGCTTAGGCCCAGGAAGCTCCTACGAGCAGTACTTC. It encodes CASSLGPGSSYEQYF. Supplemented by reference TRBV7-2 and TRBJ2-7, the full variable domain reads GAGVSQSPSNKVTEKGKDVELRCDPISGHTALYWYRQSLGQGLEFLIYFQGNSAPDKSGLPSDRFSAERTGGSVSTLTIQRTQQEDSAVYLCASSLGPGSSYEQYFGPGTRLTVT.

CDR3 DNA sequence: TGCGCCAGCAGCCCATCCTCCGCGACACCCTACGAGCAGTACTTC. Protein sequence: CASSPSSATPYEQYF. The genes are TRBV4-3 and TRBJ2-7, with D unresolved. The CDR3 totals 15 residues. Germline loops: CDR1 LGHNA, CDR2 YSLEER. The V gene lost 4 bases and the J gene lost 2 bases, with 15 bases spanning the gap.

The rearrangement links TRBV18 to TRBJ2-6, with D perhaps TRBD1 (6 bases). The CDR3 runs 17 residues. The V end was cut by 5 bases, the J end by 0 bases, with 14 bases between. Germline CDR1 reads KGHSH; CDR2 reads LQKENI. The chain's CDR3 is CASSSQGLSSGANVLTF. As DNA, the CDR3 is TGTGCCAGCTCATCACAGGGCCTTAGCTCTGGGGCCAACGTCCTGACTTTC.

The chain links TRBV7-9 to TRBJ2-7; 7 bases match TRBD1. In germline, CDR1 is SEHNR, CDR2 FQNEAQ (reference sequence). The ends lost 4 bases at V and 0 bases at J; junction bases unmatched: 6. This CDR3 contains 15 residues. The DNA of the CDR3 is TGTGCCAGCAGCTCCTGGACAGGTAGCTCCTACGAGCAGTACTTC. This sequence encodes CASSSWTGSSYEQYF.

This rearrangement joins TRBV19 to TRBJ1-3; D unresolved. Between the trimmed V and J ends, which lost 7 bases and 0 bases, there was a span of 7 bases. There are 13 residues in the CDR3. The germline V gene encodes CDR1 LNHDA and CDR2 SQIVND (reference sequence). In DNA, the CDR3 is TGTGCCAGTACGCCTTACTCTGGAAACACCATATATTTT. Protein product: CASTPYSGNTIYF.

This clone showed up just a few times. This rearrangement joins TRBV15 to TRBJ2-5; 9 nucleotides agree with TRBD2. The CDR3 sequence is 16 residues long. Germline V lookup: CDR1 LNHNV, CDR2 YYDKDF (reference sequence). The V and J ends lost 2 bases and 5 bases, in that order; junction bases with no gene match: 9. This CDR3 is CATSRYGREGSETQYF. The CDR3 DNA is TGTGCCACCAGCAGATATGGGCGGGAGGGCTCGGAGACCCAGTACTTC. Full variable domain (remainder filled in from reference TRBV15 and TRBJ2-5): DAMVIQNPRYQVTQFGKPVTLSCSQTLNHNVMYWYQQKSSQAPKLLFHYYDKDFNNEADTPDNFQSRRPNTSFCFLDIRSPGLGDTAMYLCATSRYGREGSETQYFGPGTRLLVL.

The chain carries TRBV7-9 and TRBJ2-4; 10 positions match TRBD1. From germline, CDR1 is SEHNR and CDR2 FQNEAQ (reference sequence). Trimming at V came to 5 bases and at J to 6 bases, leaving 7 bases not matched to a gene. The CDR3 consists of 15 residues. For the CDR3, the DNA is TGTGCCAGCAGCCCTTGGGACAGGGGTGGAAACATTCAGTACTTC. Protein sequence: CASSPWDRGGNIQYF.

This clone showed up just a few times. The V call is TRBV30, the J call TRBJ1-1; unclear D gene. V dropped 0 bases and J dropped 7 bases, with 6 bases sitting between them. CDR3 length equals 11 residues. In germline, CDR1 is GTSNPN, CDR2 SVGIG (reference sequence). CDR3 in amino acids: CAWSVRVEAFF. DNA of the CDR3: TGTGCCTGGAGTGTAAGGGTTGAAGCTTTCTTT.

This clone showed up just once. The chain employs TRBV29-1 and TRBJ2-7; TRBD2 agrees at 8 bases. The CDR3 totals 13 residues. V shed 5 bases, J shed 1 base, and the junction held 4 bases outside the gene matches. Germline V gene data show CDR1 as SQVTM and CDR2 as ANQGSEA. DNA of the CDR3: TGCAGCGTTCGTACTAGCGGTTCCTACGAGCAGTACTTC. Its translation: CSVRTSGSYEQYF.

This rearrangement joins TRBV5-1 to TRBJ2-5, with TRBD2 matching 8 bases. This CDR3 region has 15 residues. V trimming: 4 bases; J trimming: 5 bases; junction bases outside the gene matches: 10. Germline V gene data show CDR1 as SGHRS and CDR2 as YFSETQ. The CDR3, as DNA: TGCGCCAGCAGCGACGGGACGGGAGGGGTGGAGACCCAGTACTTC. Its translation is CASSDGTGGVETQYF.

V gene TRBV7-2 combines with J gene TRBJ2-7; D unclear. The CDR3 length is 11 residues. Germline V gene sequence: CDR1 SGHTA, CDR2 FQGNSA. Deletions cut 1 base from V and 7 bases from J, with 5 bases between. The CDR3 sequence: CASSLVREQYF. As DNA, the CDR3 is TGTGCCAGCAGCTTAGTCCGGGAGCAGTACTTC. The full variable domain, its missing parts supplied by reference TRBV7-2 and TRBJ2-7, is GAGVSQSPSNKVTEKGKDVELRCDPISGHTALYWYRQSLGQGLEFLIYFQGNSAPDKSGLPSDRFSAERTGGSVSTLTIQRTQQEDSAVYLCASSLVREQYFGPGTRLTVT.

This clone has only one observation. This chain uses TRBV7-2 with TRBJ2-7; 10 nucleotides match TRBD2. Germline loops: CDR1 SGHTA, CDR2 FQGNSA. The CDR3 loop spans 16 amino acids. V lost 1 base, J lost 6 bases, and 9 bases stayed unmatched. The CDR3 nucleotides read TGTGCCAGCAGCTTAGAAGCGGGAGGGTTATACGGCGAGCAGTACTTC. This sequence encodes CASSLEAGGLYGEQYF.

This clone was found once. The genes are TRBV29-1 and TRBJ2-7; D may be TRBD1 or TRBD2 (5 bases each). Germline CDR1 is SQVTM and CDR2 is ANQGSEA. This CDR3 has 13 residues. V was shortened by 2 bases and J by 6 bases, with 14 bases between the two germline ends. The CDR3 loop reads CSVEFGAVGEQYF. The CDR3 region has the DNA TGCAGCGTTGAATTCGGGGCAGTCGGCGAGCAGTACTTC.

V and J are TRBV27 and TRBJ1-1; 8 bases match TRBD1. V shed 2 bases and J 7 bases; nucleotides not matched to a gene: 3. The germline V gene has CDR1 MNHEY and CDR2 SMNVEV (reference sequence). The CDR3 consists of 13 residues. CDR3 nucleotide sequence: TGTGCCAGCAGTTTACAGGGGGCTGGTGAAGCTTTCTTT. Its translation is CASSLQGAGEAFF.

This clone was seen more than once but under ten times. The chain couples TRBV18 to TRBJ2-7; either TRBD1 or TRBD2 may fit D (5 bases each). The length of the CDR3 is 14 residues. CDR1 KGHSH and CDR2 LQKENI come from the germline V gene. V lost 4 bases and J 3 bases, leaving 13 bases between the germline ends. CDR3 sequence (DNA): TGTGCCAGCTCACTAAGCGGACACCTCTACGAGCAGTACTTC. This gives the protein CASSLSGHLYEQYF.

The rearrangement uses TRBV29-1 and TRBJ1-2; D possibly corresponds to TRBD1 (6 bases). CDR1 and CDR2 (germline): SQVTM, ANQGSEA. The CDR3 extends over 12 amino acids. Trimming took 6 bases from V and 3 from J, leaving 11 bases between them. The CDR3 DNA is TGCAGCGTGACACAGGGTGACTATGGCTACACCTTC. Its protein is CSVTQGDYGYTF.

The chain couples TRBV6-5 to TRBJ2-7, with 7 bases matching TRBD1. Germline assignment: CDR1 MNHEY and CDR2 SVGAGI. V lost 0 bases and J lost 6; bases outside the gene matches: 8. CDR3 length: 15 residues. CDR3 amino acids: CASSYSAGRGFEQYF. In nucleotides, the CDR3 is TGTGCCAGCAGTTACTCAGCCGGCAGGGGGTTCGAGCAGTACTTC.

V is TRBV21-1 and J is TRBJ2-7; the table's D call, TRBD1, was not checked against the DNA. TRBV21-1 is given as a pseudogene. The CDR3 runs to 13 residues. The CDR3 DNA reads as TGTGCCAGCAGCAATGGGCCCCAGTACGAGCAGTACTTC. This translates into CASSNGPQYEQYF.

The DNA of the CDR3 is TGTGCCAGTGGGGGGATATACGAGCAGTACTTC. Amino acid sequence: CASGGIYEQYF. The chain carries TRBV28 and TRBJ2-7; maybe TRBD2 (6 bases). This CDR3 has 11 amino acids. Trimming took off 9 bases at V and 4 bases at J, with 10 bases between the two ends. The V gene's germline CDR1 is MDHEN and CDR2 SYDVKM.

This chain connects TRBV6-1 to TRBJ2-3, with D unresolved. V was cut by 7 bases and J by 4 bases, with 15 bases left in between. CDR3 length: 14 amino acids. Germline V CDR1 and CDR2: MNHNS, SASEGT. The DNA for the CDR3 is TGTGCCAGCATCCTTACTCCGGGCGCAGATACGCAGTATTTT. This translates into CASILTPGADTQYF.

The CDR3, as DNA: TGTGCCAGCAGCCCCCGAAGGGACAGCTACGAGCAGTACTTC. Translation gives CASSPRRDSYEQYF. The chain is built from TRBV14 and TRBJ2-7; 7 bases line up with TRBD1. This CDR3 has 14 amino acids. CDR1 SGHDN and CDR2 FVKESK come from the germline V gene. Unmatched junction bases numbered 6, after V lost 4 bases and J lost 3 bases.

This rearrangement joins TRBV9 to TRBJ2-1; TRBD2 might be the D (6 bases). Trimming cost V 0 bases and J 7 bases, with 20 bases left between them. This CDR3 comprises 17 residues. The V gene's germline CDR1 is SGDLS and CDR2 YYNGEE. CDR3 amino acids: CASSVGLAPTMGNEQFF. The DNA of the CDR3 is TGTGCCAGCAGCGTAGGGCTAGCGCCCACCATGGGAAATGAGCAGTTCTTC.

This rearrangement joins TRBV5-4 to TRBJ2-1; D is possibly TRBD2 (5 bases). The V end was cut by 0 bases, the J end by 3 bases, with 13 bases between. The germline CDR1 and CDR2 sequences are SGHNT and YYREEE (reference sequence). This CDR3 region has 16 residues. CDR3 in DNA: TGTGCCAGCAGCTTGGTCAGCGGAGACCGCTACAATGAGCAGTTCTTC. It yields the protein CASSLVSGDRYNEQFF.

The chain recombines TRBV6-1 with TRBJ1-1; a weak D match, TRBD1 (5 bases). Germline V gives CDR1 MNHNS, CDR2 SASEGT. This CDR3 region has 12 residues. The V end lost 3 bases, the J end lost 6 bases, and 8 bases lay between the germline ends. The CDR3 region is CASSDRASEAFF. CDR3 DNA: TGTGCCAGCAGTGACAGGGCTTCTGAAGCTTTCTTT.